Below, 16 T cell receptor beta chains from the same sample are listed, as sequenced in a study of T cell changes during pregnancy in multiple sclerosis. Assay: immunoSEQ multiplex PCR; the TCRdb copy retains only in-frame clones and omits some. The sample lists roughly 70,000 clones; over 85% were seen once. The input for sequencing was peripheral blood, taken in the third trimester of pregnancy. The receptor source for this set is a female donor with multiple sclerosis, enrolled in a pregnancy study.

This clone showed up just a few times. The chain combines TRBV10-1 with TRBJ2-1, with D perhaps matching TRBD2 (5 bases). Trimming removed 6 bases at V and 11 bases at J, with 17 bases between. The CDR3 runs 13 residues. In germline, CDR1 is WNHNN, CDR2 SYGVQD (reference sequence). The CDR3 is CASSPIRERKQFF. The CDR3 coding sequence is TGCGCCAGCAGCCCCATTCGGGAACGGAAGCAGTTCTTC.

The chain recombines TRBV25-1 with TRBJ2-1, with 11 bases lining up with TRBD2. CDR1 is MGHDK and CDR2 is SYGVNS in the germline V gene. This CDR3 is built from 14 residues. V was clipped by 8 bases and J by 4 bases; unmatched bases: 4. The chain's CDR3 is CASGGTSGYNEQFF. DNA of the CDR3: TGTGCCAGCGGGGGGACTAGCGGATACAATGAGCAGTTCTTC.

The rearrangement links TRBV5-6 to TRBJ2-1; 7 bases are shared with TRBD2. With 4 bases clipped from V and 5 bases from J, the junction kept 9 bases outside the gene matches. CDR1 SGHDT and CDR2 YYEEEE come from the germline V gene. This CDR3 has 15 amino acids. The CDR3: CASSELAGVHNEQFF. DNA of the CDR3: TGTGCCAGCAGCGAATTAGCGGGCGTGCACAATGAGCAGTTCTTC.

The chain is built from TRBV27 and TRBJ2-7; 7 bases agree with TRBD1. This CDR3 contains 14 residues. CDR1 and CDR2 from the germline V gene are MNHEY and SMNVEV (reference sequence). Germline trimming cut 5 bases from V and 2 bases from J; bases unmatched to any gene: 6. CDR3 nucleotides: TGTGCCAGCAGTCTGGGACAGAGAGCCTACGAGCAGTACTTC. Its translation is CASSLGQRAYEQYF.

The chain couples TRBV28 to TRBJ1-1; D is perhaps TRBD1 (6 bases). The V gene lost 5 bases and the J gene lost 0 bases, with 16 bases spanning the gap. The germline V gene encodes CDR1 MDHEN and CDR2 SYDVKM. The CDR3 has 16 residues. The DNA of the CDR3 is TGTGCCAGCAGTGCACCCGGACAGAGACTGAACACTGAAGCTTTCTTT. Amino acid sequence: CASSAPGQRLNTEAFF.

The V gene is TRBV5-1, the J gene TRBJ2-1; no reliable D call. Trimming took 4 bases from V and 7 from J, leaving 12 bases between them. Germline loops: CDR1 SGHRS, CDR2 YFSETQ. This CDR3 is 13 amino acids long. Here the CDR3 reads CASSAENRNEQFF. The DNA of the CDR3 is TGCGCCAGCAGCGCGGAGAACCGAAATGAGCAGTTCTTC.

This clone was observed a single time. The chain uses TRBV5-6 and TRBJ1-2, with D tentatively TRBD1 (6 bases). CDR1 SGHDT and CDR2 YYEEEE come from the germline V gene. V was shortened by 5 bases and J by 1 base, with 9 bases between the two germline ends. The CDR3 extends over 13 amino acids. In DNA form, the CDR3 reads TGTGCCAGCAGGAAGGACAGTAACTATGGCTACACCTTC. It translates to CASRKDSNYGYTF.

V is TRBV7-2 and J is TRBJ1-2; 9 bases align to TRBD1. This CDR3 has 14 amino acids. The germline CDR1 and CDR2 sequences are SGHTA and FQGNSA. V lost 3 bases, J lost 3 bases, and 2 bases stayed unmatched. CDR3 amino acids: CASSFDRGDYGYTF. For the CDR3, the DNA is TGTGCCAGCAGCTTCGACAGGGGGGACTATGGCTACACCTTC.

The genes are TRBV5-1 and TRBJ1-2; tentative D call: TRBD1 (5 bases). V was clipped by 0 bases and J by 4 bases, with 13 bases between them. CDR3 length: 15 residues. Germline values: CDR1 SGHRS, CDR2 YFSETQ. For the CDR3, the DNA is TGCGCCAGCAGCTTGGAGGGTCAGGGAACCTATGGCTACACCTTC. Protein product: CASSLEGQGTYGYTF.

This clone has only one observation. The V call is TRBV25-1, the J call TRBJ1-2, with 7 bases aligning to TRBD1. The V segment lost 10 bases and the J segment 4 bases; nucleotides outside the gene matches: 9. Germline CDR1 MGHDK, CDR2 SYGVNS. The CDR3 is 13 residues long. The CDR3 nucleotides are TGTGCCACCTGGACAGGAGGGCTCTATGGCTACACCTTC. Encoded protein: CATWTGGLYGYTF.

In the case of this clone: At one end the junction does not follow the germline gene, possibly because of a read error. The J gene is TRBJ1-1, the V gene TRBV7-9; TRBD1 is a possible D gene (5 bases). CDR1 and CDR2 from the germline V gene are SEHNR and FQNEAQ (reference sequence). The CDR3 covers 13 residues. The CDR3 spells CANSFGGGTEAFF. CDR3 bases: TGTGCCAACAGCTTTGGGGGGGGCACTGAAGCTTTCTTT.

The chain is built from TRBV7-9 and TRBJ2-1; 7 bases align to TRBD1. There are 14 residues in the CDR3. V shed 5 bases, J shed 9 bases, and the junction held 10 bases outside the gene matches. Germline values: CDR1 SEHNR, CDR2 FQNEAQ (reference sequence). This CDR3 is CASSATPPGGEQFF. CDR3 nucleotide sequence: TGTGCCAGCAGCGCAACGCCTCCAGGGGGTGAGCAGTTCTTC. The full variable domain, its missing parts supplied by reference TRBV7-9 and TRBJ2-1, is DTGVSQNPRHKITKRGQNVTFRCDPISEHNRLYWYRQTLGQGPEFLTYFQNEAQLEKSRLLSDRFSAERPKGSFSTLEIQRTEQGDSAMYLCASSATPPGGEQFFGPGTRLTVL.

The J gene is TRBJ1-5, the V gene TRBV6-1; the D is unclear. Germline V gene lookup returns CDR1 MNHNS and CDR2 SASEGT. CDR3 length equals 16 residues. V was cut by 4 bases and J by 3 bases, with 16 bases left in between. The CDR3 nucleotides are TGTGCCAGCAGTGGGGGTTCGGGGAAAGCCAATCAGCCCCAGCATTTT. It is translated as CASSGGSGKANQPQHF.

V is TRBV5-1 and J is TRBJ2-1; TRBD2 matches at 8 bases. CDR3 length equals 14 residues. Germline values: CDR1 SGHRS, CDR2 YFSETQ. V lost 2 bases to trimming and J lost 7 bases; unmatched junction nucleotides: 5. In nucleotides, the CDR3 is TGCGCCAGCAGCTTAAGCGGGAGAGTGAATGAGCAGTTCTTC. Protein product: CASSLSGRVNEQFF.

The CDR3 DNA sequence: TGTGCCAGCAGTGAAGCCGGCTCTGGGGCCAACGTCCTGACTTTC. It yields the protein CASSEAGSGANVLTF. The J gene is TRBJ2-6, the V gene TRBV6-1, with D uncertain. CDR3 length equals 15 residues. Germline CDR1 MNHNS, CDR2 SASEGT. V was cut by 0 bases and J by 0 bases, with 3 bases left in between.

The CDR3 DNA reads TGCGCCAGCAGCATGGACAGGCCCTCGGACTACGAGCAGTACTTC. Its translation: CASSMDRPSDYEQYF. This chain connects TRBV5-1 to TRBJ2-7; 7 bases line up with TRBD1. Germline V CDR1 and CDR2: SGHRS, YFSETQ. The CDR3 totals 15 residues. Germline trimming cut 4 bases from V and 3 bases from J; bases unmatched to any gene: 10. Full variable domain (outside the CDR3, taken from reference TRBV5-1 and TRBJ2-7): KAGVTQTPRYLIKTRGQQVTLSCSPISGHRSVSWYQQTPGQGLQFLFEYFSETQRNKGNFPGRFSGRQFSNSRSEMNVSTLELGDSALYLCASSMDRPSDYEQYFGPGTRLTVT.